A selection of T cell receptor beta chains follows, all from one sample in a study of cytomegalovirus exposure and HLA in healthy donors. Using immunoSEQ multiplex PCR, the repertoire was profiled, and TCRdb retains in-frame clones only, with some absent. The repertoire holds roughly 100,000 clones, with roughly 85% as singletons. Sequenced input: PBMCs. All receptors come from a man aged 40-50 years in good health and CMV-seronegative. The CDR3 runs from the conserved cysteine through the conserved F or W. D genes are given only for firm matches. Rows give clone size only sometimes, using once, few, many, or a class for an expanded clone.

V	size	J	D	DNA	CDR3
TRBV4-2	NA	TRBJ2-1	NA	TGTGCCAGCAGCCAAGGGAGTGCGGCGTACTCCTACAATGAGCAGTTCTTC	CASSQGSAAYSYNEQFF
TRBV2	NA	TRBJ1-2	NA	TGTGCCAGCAGTGAAGCGCTCCAGACAGGTAGCAATGGCTACACCTTC	CASSEALQTGSNGYTF
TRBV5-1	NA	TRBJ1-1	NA	TGCGCCAGCAGCCCGGGGGGGAAAAGGGCTGAAGCTTTCTTT	CASSPGGKRAEAFF
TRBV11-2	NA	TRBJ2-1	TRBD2	TGTGCCAGCAGCCGATTAGCGGGGGGGCTCCACAATGAGCAGTTCTTC	CASSRLAGGLHNEQFF
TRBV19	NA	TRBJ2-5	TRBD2	TGTGCCAGTAGTATAGGAGTAGCGGGGGGTGGGGAGACCCAGTACTTC	CASSIGVAGGGETQYF
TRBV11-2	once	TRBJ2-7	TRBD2	TGTGCCAGCAGCTTACCTGGGAGGGCGAAGCAGTACTTC	CASSLPGRAKQYF
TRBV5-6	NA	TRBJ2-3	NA	TGTGCCAGCAGCTTGGTCTTGGGAACAGGAAAGACCGAGACAAACGCGCAGTATTTT	CASSLVLGTGKTETNAQYF
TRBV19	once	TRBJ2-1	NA	TGTGCCAGTAGTAACCGAGCGAGACACAATGAGCAGTTCTTC	CASSNRARHNEQFF
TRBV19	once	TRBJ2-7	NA	TGTGCCAGTAGTATCAGGGTTTCTCTCTACGAGCAGTACTTC	CASSIRVSLYEQYF
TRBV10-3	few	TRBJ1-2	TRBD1	TGTGCCATCAGAAACAGGGGTACTAACTATGGCTACACCTTC	CAIRNRGTNYGYTF
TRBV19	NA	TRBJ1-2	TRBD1	TGTGCCAGTAGTATACGGGGACAGGGAATCTATGGCTACACCTTC	CASSIRGQGIYGYTF
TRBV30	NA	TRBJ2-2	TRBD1	TGTGCCTGCGTGGGATATAGACAGGGCCCTCCGAACACCGGGGAGCTGTTTTTT	CACVGYRQGPPNTGELFF
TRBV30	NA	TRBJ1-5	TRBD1	TGTGCCTACATTCTGGATGGACAGGGAAGTAATCAGCCCCAGCATTTT	CAYILDGQGSNQPQHF
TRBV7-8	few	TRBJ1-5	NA	TGTGCCAGCAGCTCAACAGGGACTCAGCCCCAGCATTTT	CASSSTGTQPQHF
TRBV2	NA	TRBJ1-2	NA	TGTGCCAGCAGTGAAGCTAGCGGTAGCGTGGATGGCTACACCTTC	CASSEASGSVDGYTF
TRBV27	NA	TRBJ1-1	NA	TGTGCCAGCAGCCTCGGGATGAACACTGAAGCTTTCTTT	CASSLGMNTEAFF
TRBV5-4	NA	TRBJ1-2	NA	TGTGCCAGCAGCGTACAGGGTATTTTTGGCTACACCTTC	CASSVQGIFGYTF
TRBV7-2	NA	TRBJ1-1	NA	TGTGCCAGCAGCTTAGCCGCAGGGGATACTGAAGCTTTCTTT	CASSLAAGDTEAFF
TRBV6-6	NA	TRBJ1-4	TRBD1	TGTGCCAGCAGCTCGGGACAGAAGTTAACTAATGAAAAACTGTTTTTT	CASSSGQKLTNEKLFF
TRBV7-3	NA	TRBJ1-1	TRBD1	TGTGCCAGCAGCGTGACAGGGCACACTGAAGCTTTCTTT	CASSVTGHTEAFF
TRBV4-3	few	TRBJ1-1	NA	TGCGCCAGCAGCCAAGCCACCGGGGTAGCTTTCTTT	CASSQATGVAFF
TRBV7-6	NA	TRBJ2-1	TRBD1	TGTGCCAGCAGCTTGGGGACAGGGACCTACAATGAGCAGTTCTTC	CASSLGTGTYNEQFF
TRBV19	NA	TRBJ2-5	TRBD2	TGTGCCAGTAGTGCACTGAGCGGGGGGGCCGGCGAGACCCAGTACTTC	CASSALSGGAGETQYF
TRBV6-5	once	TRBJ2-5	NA	TGTGCCAGCAGTTACTCGGAGGGGGGGGGCAAAGAGACCCAGTACTTC	CASSYSEGGGKETQYF